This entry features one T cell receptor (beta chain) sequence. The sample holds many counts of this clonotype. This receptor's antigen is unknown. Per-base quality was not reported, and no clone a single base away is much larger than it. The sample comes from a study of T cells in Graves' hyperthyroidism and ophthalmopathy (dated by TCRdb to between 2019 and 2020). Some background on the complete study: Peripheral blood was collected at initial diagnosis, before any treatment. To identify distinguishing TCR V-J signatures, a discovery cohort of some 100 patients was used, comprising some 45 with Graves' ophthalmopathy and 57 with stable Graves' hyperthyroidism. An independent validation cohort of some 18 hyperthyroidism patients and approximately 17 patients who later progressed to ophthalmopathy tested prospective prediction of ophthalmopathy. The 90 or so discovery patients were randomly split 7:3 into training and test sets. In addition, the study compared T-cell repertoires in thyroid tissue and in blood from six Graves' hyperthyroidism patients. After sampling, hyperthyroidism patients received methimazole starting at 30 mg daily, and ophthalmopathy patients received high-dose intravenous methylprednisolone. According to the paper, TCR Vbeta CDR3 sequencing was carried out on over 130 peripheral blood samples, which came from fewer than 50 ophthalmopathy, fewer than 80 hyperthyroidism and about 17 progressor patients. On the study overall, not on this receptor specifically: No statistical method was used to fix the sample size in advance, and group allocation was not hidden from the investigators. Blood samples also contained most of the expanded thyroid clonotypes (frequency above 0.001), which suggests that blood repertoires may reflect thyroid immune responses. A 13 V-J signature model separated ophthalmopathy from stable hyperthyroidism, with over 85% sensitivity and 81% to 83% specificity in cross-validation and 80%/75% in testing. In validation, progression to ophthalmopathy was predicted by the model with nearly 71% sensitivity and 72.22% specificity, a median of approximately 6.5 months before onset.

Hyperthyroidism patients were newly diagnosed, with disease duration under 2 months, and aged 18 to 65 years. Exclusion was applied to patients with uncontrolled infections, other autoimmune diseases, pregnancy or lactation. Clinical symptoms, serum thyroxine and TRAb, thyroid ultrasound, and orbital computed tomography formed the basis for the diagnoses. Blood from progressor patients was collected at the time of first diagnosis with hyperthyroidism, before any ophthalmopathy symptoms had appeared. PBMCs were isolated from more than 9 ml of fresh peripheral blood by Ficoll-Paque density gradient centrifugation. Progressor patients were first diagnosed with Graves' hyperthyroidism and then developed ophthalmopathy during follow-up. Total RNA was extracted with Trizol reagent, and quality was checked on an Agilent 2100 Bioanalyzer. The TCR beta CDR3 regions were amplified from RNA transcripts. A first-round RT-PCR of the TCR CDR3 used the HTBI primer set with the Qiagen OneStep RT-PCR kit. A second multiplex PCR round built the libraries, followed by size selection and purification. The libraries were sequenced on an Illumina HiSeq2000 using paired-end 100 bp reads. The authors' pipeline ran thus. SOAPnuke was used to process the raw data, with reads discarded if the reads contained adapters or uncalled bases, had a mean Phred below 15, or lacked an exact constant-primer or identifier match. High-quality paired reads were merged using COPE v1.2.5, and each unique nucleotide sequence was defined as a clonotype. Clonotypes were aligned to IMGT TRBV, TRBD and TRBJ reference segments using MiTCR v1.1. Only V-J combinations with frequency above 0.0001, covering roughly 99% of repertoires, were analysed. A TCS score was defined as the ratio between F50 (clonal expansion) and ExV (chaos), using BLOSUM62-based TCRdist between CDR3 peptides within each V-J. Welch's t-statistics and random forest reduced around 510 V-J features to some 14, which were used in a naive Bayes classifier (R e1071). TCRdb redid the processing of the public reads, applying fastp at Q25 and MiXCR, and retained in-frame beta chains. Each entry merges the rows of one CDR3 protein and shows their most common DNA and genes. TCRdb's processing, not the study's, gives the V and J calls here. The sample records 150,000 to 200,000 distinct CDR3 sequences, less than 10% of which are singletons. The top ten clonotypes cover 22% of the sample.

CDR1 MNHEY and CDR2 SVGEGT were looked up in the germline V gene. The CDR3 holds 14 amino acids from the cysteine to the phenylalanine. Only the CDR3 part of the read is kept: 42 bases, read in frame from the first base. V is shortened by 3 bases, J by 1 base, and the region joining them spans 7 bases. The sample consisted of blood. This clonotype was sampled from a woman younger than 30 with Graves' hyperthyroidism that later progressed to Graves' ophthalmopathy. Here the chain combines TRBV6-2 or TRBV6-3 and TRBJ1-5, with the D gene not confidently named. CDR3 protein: CASSYRWSNQPQHF. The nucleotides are TGTGCCAGCAGTTATAGGTGGAGCAATCAGCCCCAGCATTTT.